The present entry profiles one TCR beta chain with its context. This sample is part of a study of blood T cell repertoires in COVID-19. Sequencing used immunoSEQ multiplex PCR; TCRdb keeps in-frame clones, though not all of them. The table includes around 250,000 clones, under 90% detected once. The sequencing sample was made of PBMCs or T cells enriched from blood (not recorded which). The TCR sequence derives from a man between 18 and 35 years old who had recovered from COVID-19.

This CDR3 reads CASSMVQGANQPQHF. The CDR3 coding sequence is TGTGCCAGTAGTATGGTCCAAGGGGCCAATCAGCCCCAGCATTTT. The V gene is TRBV19, the J gene TRBJ1-5; D might be TRBD1 (5 bases). Germline CDR1 reads LNHDA; CDR2 reads SQIVND (reference sequence). V shed 3 bases and J shed 3 bases, with 12 bases lying between them. The CDR3 has 15 residues.